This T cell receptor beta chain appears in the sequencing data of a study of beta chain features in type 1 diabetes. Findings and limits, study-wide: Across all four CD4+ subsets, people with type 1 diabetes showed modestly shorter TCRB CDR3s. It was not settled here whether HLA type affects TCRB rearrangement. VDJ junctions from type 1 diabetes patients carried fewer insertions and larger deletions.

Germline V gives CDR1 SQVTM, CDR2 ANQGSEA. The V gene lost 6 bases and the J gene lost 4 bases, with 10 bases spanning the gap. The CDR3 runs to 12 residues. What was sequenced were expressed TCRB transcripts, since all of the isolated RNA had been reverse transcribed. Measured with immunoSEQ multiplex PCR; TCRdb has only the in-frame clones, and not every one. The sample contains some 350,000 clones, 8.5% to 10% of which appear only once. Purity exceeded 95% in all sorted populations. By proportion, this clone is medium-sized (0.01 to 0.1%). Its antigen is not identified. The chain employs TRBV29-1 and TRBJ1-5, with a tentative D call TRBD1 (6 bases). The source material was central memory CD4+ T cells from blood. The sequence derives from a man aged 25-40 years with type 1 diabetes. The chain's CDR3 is CSVMTGNQPQHF. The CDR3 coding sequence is TGCAGCGTCATGACAGGAAATCAGCCCCAGCATTTT.